One sample yielded the 15 T cell receptor beta chains listed below, sequenced in a study of shared clonotypes between healthy human individuals. Libraries were prepared by immunoSEQ multiplex PCR; TCRdb keeps only in-frame clonotypes and omits some of them. The sample has about 110,000 clones; more than 65% are singletons. Sample: memory CD8+ T cells sorted from blood. Specified subset: CD45RO+ cells pooled with CCR7-negative TemRA cells. These receptor sequences come from a woman aged 25-40 years in good health.

This clone was detected ten times or more. Distinct nucleotide sequences in the sample also encode this CDR3. The chain recombines TRBV19 with TRBJ1-5, with D unresolved. CDR1 and CDR2 from the germline V gene are LNHDA and SQIVND (reference sequence). This CDR3 region has 13 residues. The germline V and J ends were trimmed by 3 bases and 5 bases, with 8 bases remaining between them. As DNA, the CDR3 is TGTGCCAGTAGTATCTGGGCTTATCAGCCCCAGCATTTT. Its translation: CASSIWAYQPQHF.

This clone showed up just a few times. V usage is TRBV27 and J usage is TRBJ1-2; D possibly corresponds to TRBD1 (5 bases). The CDR3 covers 15 residues. Trimming left V 7 bases short and J 4 bases short, with 19 bases between. Germline CDR1 is MNHEY and CDR2 is SMNVEV (reference sequence). The CDR3 nucleotides are TGTGCCAGCATTGGGGGGACGGGGTCCGCCTATGGCTACACCTTC. This gives the protein CASIGGTGSAYGYTF.

The chain recombines TRBV25-1 with TRBJ2-7; the match to TRBD1 covers 7 bases. The length of the CDR3 is 15 residues. Germline V gene sequence: CDR1 MGHDK, CDR2 SYGVNS. J lost 7 bases, V lost 1 base, and 10 bases had no gene match. The CDR3 reads CASSESVRGLWEQYF. The CDR3 coding sequence is TGTGCCAGCAGTGAATCTGTCAGGGGGTTATGGGAGCAGTACTTC.

The V gene is TRBV7-6, the J gene TRBJ2-3; D gene unclear. CDR1 is SGHVS, CDR2 FNYEAQ, per germline. V lost 2 bases to trimming and J lost 4 bases, with 16 bases between them. The CDR3 totals 16 residues. The CDR3 DNA reads as TGTGCCAGCAGCTTAAGGGTCGGAATCAGTCCAGATACGCAGTATTTT. This codes for CASSLRVGISPDTQYF.

J is TRBJ1-5 and V is TRBV6-1, with TRBD1 as a possible D gene (5 bases). CDR1 MNHNS and CDR2 SASEGT come from the germline V gene. The CDR3 has 14 residues. The ends were cut back, 3 bases at V and 6 bases at J, with 12 bases in the middle. In nucleotides, the CDR3 is TGTGCCAGCAGTGACGGGCAGGGTGGTCAGCCCCAGCATTTT. Its protein is CASSDGQGGQPQHF.

The chain has TRBV28 and TRBJ2-3, with D unclear. This CDR3 is 15 amino acids long. With 0 bases removed from V and 3 bases from J, the gap between germline ends came to 10 bases. The germline gives CDR1 MDHEN, CDR2 SYDVKM. The CDR3 DNA reads TGTGCCAGCAGTTTATGGTTTGGCTCTACAGATACGCAGTATTTT. Amino acids: CASSLWFGSTDTQYF.

Judged by abundance, this clone is medium-sized. V is TRBV7-8 and J is TRBJ2-7; TRBD2 agrees at 8 bases. CDR1 is SGHVS and CDR2 is FQNEAQ in the germline V gene. J was trimmed by 7 bases and V by 4 bases; bases with no gene match: 6. This CDR3 contains 13 residues. The CDR3 nucleotides are TGTGCCAGCAGCTGGGACACGGGGGGGGAGCAGTACTTC. The encoded protein is CASSWDTGGEQYF.

This clone turned up a few times. This chain joins TRBV6-5 and TRBJ2-1; 11 nucleotides align to TRBD2. The CDR3 is 15 residues long. The germline V gene encodes CDR1 MNHEY and CDR2 SVGAGI. Germline trimming cut 5 bases from V and 8 bases from J; bases unmatched to any gene: 8. CDR3 protein: CASSATSGSVHEQFF. The CDR3 DNA reads as TGTGCCAGCAGTGCAACTAGCGGGAGCGTCCATGAGCAGTTCTTC.

The sample holds a few counts of this clone. V gene TRBV25-1 combines with J gene TRBJ2-7; 9 bases fit TRBD2. There are 13 residues in the CDR3. Germline V gives CDR1 MGHDK, CDR2 SYGVNS. The V segment lost 8 bases and the J segment 12 bases; nucleotides outside the gene matches: 14. The CDR3 sequence: CASGGLADAESYF. Written as DNA, the CDR3 is TGTGCCAGCGGGGGACTAGCCGACGCGGAGTCGTACTTC.

The chain recombines TRBV4-1 with TRBJ1-2, with D unclear. CDR1 is MGHRA, CDR2 YSYEKL, per germline. The germline V and J ends were trimmed by 0 bases and 8 bases, with 13 bases remaining between them. The CDR3 extends over 14 amino acids. The CDR3 DNA is TGCGCCAGCAGCCAAGAGCCCTCGGTGTTGGGCTACACCTTC. This encodes CASSQEPSVLGYTF.

This clone was seen more than once but under ten times. Other DNA sequences within the sample encode an identical CDR3. The chain has TRBV10-1 and TRBJ2-1; TRBD2 agrees at 11 bases. The germline gives CDR1 WNHNN, CDR2 SYGVQD (reference sequence). With V trimmed by 2 bases and J by 7 bases, 4 bases remained unmatched. The CDR3 has 15 amino acids. CDR3 sequence reads: CASSERTSGLNEQFF. DNA of the CDR3: TGCGCCAGCAGTGAGCGGACTAGCGGGTTAAATGAGCAGTTCTTC.

The chain combines TRBV28 with TRBJ1-4; 7 bases fit TRBD1. Trimming cost V 1 base and J 0 bases; bases outside gene matches: 20. CDR3 length equals 22 residues. Germline lookup yields CDR1 MDHEN and CDR2 SYDVKM. CDR3 nucleotides: TGTGCCAGCAGTTTATATACATCCGGGACAGCCGTAAGGACCGCAACTAATGAAAAACTGTTTTTT. Amino acid sequence: CASSLYTSGTAVRTATNEKLFF.

Concerning this clone itself: Possible read error: a much larger clone is one base away. The CDR3 is CASSQQGSTGTQYF. CDR3 coding DNA: TGTGCCAGCAGTCAGCAGGGGAGCACAGGTACGCAGTATTTT. The V call is TRBV6-4, the J call TRBJ2-3, with D possibly being TRBD1 (6 bases). Per the germline V gene, CDR1 is MRHNA and CDR2 is SNTAGT. The CDR3 consists of 14 residues.

This rearrangement joins TRBV29-1 to TRBJ2-1; 9 bases match TRBD1. Germline CDR1 reads SQVTM; CDR2 reads ANQGSEA. The junction had 6 bases not matched to a gene; V was cut back by 3 bases and J by 6 bases. The CDR3 has 14 amino acids. The CDR3 nucleotides read TGCAGCGTTGATTACAGGGGGCTGGGCAATGAGCAGTTCTTC. It specifies CSVDYRGLGNEQFF.

This rearrangement joins TRBV5-5 to TRBJ2-7, with D possibly matching TRBD1 (5 bases). V was trimmed by 1 base and J by 0 bases, leaving 8 bases between them. The CDR3 is 14 residues long. Germline V gives CDR1 SGHKS, CDR2 YYEKEE (reference sequence). Written as DNA, the CDR3 is TGTGCCAGCAGCTTGTCACAGGACTCCTACGAGCAGTACTTC. Its protein product is CASSLSQDSYEQYF. Looking up the rest from reference TRBV5-5 and TRBJ2-7 gives the full variable domain: DAGVTQSPTHLIKTRGQQVTLRCSPISGHKSVSWYQQVLGQGPQFIFQYYEKEERGRGNFPDRFSARQFPNYSSELNVNALLLGDSALYLCASSLSQDSYEQYFGPGTRLTVT.